These T cell receptor beta chains were read from a single sample in a study of vaccination and CD4 T cells after COVID-19. TCRdb used MiXCR to reprocess the PCR reads, holding one entry per CDR3 protein. This table holds about 20,000 distinct CDR3 sequences, 46% found once. Their specific antigens are unknown. This specimen was CD4+ T cells from blood, cultured in vitro, taken after SARS-CoV-2 vaccination. Receptors originate from a human donor who had recovered from COVID-19. Each CDR3 is given with its conserved first and last residue. A D gene is named only where the DNA matches it firmly. Some rows mark clone size as missing; the rest say once, few, many or name a class of expanded clone.

j_call,d_call,clone_size,cdr3_length,v_call,cdr3_aa,cdr3_nt
TRBJ2-1,TRBD2,.,15,TRBV24-1,CATSDASGDPYEQFF,TGTGCCACCAGTGACGCTAGCGGGGATCCGTATGAGCAGTTCTTC
TRBJ1-2,TRBD1,.,13,TRBV11-3,CASSLDRDRGFTF,TGTGCCAGCAGCTTAGACCGGGACAGGGGTTTCACCTTC
TRBJ1-5,.,.,15,TRBV27,CASSLSLTVNQPQHF,TGTGCCAGCAGTTTATCGTTGACAGTCAATCAGCCCCAGCATTTT
TRBJ2-5,.,few,15,TRBV19,CASSIVAGYQETQYF,TGTGCCAGTAGTATAGTCGCAGGGTACCAAGAGACCCAGTACTTC
TRBJ2-5,.,.,12,TRBV6-1,CASSALQETQYF,TGTGCCAGCAGTGCATTACAAGAGACCCAGTACTTC
TRBJ1-2,TRBD1,.,17,TRBV7-2,CASSLVATFQGGDGYTF,TGTGCCAGCAGCTTAGTAGCAACGTTCCAGGGGGGTGATGGCTACACCTTC
TRBJ2-6,.,once,18,TRBV27,CASSFSNTLDSGANVLTF,TGTGCCAGCAGTTTCTCTAATACCCTTGACTCTGGGGCCAACGTCCTGACTTTC
TRBJ2-2,.,few,14,TRBV20-1,CSARDSGGGGELFF,TGCAGTGCTAGGGACTCCGGGGGTGGCGGGGAGCTGTTTTTT
TRBJ2-3,.,few,14,TRBV20-1,CSAILYGNTDTQYF,TGCAGTGCTATTCTTTACGGTAACACAGATACGCAGTATTTT
TRBJ1-1,TRBD1,.,16,TRBV7-6,CASSLGGNRGNTEAFF,TGTGCCAGCAGCTTAGGCGGGAACAGGGGGAACACTGAAGCTTTCTTT
TRBJ1-2,.,.,13,TRBV5-1,CASSLDPLYGYTF,TGCGCCAGCAGCTTGGATCCGCTCTATGGCTACACCTTC
TRBJ2-1,.,few,16,TRBV6-1,CASRLGILGSGDEQFF,TGTGCCAGCAGGCTAGGGATCTTGGGGTCTGGGGATGAGCAGTTCTTC
TRBJ1-3,TRBD1,.,15,TRBV6-1,CASRNQGAKGNTIYF,TGTGCCAGCAGGAACCAGGGGGCCAAGGGAAACACCATATATTTT
TRBJ1-1,.,few,13,TRBV6-4,CASSDRPNTEAFF,TGTGCCAGCAGTGACAGGCCGAACACTGAAGCTTTCTTT
TRBJ2-5,TRBD2,few,15,TRBV6-2/TRBV6-3,CASSLHSGGQETQYF,TGTGCCAGCAGCCTGCATAGCGGGGGGCAAGAGACCCAGTACTTC
TRBJ1-1,.,few,14,TRBV6-1,CASRRGGLNTEAFF,TGTGCCAGCAGACGGGGGGGCTTGAACACTGAAGCTTTCTTT
TRBJ2-5,.,.,11,TRBV20-1,CSARVGPTQYF,TGCAGTGCTAGAGTGGGTCCGACCCAGTACTTC
TRBJ2-5,TRBD2,.,13,TRBV10-3,CAISSASGETQYF,TGTGCCATCAGTTCTGCTAGCGGGGAGACCCAGTACTTC
TRBJ2-7,TRBD2,.,14,TRBV6-1,CATANLAGSYEQYF,TGTGCCACCGCGAATCTAGCGGGATCCTACGAGCAGTACTTC
TRBJ1-5,TRBD1,.,14,TRBV30,CAWDPTGSNQPQHF,TGTGCCTGGGATCCGACAGGGAGCAATCAGCCCCAGCATTTT
TRBJ2-2,.,.,15,TRBV6-2/TRBV6-3,CASSHPDRNTGELFF,TGTGCCAGCAGTCATCCGGACAGAAACACCGGGGAGCTGTTTTTT
TRBJ2-7,.,few,14,TRBV7-2,CASSYLGLGYEQYF,TGTGCCAGCAGCTACCTGGGTCTAGGCTACGAGCAGTACTTC
TRBJ2-3,TRBD2,.,17,TRBV7-2,CASSPRTSGGSTDTQYF,TGTGCCAGCAGCCCCCGGACTAGCGGGGGGAGCACAGATACGCAGTATTTT
TRBJ1-1,.,.,14,TRBV11-3,CASSLRGRGTEAFF,TGTGCCAGCAGCTTAAGGGGAAGAGGCACTGAAGCTTTCTTT
TRBJ2-5,.,few,11,TRBV6-1,CASSTKETQYF,TGTGCCAGCAGTACAAAAGAGACCCAGTACTTC
TRBJ1-1,.,.,12,TRBV6-1,CASRTGSTEAFF,TGTGCCAGCAGAACAGGGAGCACTGAAGCTTTCTTT